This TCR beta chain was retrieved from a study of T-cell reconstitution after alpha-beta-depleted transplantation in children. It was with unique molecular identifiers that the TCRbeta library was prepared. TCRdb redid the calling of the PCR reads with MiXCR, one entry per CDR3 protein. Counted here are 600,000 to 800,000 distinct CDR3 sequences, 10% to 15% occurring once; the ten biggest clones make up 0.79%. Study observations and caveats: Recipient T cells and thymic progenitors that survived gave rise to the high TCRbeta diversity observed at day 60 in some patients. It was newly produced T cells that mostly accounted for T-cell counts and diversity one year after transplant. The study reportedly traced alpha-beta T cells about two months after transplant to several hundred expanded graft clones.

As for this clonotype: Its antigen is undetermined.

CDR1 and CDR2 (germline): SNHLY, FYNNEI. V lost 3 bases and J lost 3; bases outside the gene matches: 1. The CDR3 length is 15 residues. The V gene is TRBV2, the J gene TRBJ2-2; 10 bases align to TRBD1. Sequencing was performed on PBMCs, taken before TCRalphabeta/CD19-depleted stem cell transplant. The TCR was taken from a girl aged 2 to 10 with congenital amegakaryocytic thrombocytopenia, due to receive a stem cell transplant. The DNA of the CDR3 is TGTGCCAGCAGTGAGGGACAGGGGTACACCGGGGAGCTGTTTTTT. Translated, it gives CASSEGQGYTGELFF. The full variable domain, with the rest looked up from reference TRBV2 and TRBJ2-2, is EPEVTQTPSHQVTQMGQEVILRCVPISNHLYFYWYRQILGQKVEFLVSFYNNEISEKSEIFDDQFSVERPDGSNFTLKIRSTKLEDSAMYFCASSEGQGYTGELFFGEGSRLTVL.